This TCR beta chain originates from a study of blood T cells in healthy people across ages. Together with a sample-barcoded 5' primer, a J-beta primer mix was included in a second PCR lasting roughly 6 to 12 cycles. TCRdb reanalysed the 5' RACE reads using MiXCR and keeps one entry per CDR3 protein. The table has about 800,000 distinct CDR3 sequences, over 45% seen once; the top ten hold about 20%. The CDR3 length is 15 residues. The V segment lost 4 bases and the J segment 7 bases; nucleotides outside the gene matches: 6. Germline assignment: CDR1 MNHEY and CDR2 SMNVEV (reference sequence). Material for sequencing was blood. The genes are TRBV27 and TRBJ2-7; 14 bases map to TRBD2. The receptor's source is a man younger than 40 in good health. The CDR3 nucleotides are TGTGCCAGCAGTTCGGGACTAGCGGGAGAAAATGAGCAGTACTTC. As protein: CASSSGLAGENEQYF.